Listed below are T cell receptor beta chains from one sample, sequenced in a study of blood T cell repertoires in COVID-19. Assay used: immunoSEQ multiplex PCR; TCRdb lists only in-frame clones, some missing. The sample carries around 370,000 clones, around 89% recorded once. What was sequenced was PBMCs or T cells enriched from blood (not recorded which). The receptors come from a woman under 30 who had recovered from COVID-19. The CDR3 runs from the conserved cysteine through the conserved F or W. The order of the fields is clone size, V gene, J gene, D gene, CDR3 protein, CDR3 DNA. A D gene is named only where the DNA matches it firmly. Rows may omit the clone size; those that give it use once, few, many or a size class.

NA,TRBV27,TRBJ2-3,TRBD1,CASSAYRGEGTDTQYF,TGTGCCAGCAGTGCTTACAGGGGCGAGGGCACAGATACGCAGTATTTT
NA,TRBV5-5,TRBJ2-7,NA,CASTPVGQNEQYF,TGTGCCAGCACCCCAGTTGGGCAGAACGAGCAGTACTTC
NA,TRBV29-1,TRBJ2-2,TRBD2,CSALAGGLNTGELFF,TGCAGCGCCCTAGCGGGGGGGCTTAACACCGGGGAGCTGTTTTTT
NA,TRBV7-3,TRBJ1-5,TRBD1,CASSLNDDRGHQPQHF,TGTGCCAGCAGCTTAAACGACGACAGGGGGCATCAGCCCCAGCATTTT
NA,TRBV3-1/TRBV3-2,TRBJ2-1,NA,CASSQVNNEQFF,TGTGCCAGCAGCCAAGTTAACAATGAGCAGTTCTTC
NA,TRBV18,TRBJ1-1,NA,CASSPPAGAKTEAFF,TGTGCCAGCTCACCACCTGCAGGGGCTAAGACTGAAGCTTTCTTT
NA,TRBV5-1,TRBJ2-3,TRBD2,CASSLFTLGLAGGPSTDTQYF,TGCGCCAGCAGCTTGTTTACGTTGGGACTAGCGGGGGGGCCGAGCACAGATACGCAGTATTTT
NA,TRBV27,TRBJ2-3,NA,CASSPERLLAPDTQYF,TGTGCCAGCAGTCCCGAGCGACTTCTTGCCCCAGATACGCAGTATTTT
NA,TRBV5-1,TRBJ2-5,NA,CASSWDRGQETQYF,TGCGCCAGCAGTTGGGATCGGGGGCAAGAGACCCAGTACTTC
NA,TRBV29-1,TRBJ2-2,TRBD1,CSASTGGGWETGELFF,TGCAGCGCATCGACAGGGGGCGGATGGGAAACCGGGGAGCTGTTTTTT
NA,TRBV4-1,TRBJ2-7,TRBD1,CASSNRGPSQPYEQYF,TGCGCCAGCAGTAACAGGGGGCCCTCACAACCTTACGAGCAGTACTTC
NA,TRBV10-3,TRBJ1-3,NA,CATRTAFLSGNTIYF,TGTGCCACCCGGACAGCCTTCCTCTCTGGAAACACCATATATTTT
NA,TRBV2,TRBJ2-2,TRBD1,CASQRTGKVGELFF,TGTGCCTCCCAGAGGACAGGGAAGGTCGGGGAGCTGTTTTTT
NA,TRBV15,TRBJ1-1,NA,CATSHSAGNTEAFF,TGTGCCACCAGCCATTCCGCGGGGAACACTGAAGCTTTCTTT
once,TRBV14,TRBJ1-4,NA,CASSRRSNEKLFF,TGTGCCAGCAGCCGCAGGTCTAATGAAAAACTGTTTTTT
NA,TRBV4-1,TRBJ2-7,TRBD2,CASSQVRAGGPGEQYF,TGCGCCAGCAGCCAAGTCCGAGCGGGGGGGCCCGGCGAGCAGTACTTC
once,TRBV9,TRBJ2-5,NA,CASSVEGGYQETQYF,TGTGCCAGCAGCGTAGAAGGAGGGTACCAAGAGACCCAGTACTTC
NA,TRBV19,TRBJ1-1,NA,CATSSDTEAFF,TGTGCCACCTCTTCGGACACTGAAGCTTTCTTT
NA,TRBV18,TRBJ2-1,TRBD1,CASSLGTGGKDEQFF,TGTGCCAGCTCACTCGGGACAGGGGGCAAGGATGAGCAGTTCTTC
NA,TRBV11-2,TRBJ1-1,NA,CASSPSGGRTEAFF,TGTGCCAGCAGCCCATCGGGGGGACGGACTGAAGCTTTCTTT
NA,TRBV18,TRBJ1-2,NA,CASSPKTDHYGYTF,TGTGCCAGCTCACCAAAGACAGATCATTATGGCTACACCTTC
NA,TRBV18,TRBJ2-7,NA,CASSPRGGEYEQYF,TGTGCCAGCTCCCCTAGGGGAGGAGAATACGAGCAGTACTTC
NA,TRBV28,TRBJ2-4,TRBD1,CASSGFQGATKNIQYF,TGTGCCAGCAGTGGCTTTCAGGGGGCCACCAAAAACATTCAGTACTTC
NA,TRBV4-3,TRBJ1-1,TRBD1,CASSQGTGGAAAFF,TGCGCCAGCAGCCAGGGGACAGGGGGCGCGGCAGCTTTCTTT
NA,TRBV5-1,TRBJ1-1,TRBD1,CASSLAGQGARNEAFF,TGCGCCAGCAGCTTGGCCGGGCAGGGGGCTAGGAATGAAGCTTTCTTT
once,TRBV18,TRBJ2-2,TRBD1,CASSRSGDRNTGELFF,TGTGCCAGCTCGCGCTCTGGGGACAGGAACACCGGGGAGCTGTTTTTT
once,TRBV3-1/TRBV3-2,TRBJ2-1,TRBD2,CASRLAGAGAEQFF,TGTGCCAGCAGATTAGCGGGGGCGGGAGCGGAGCAGTTCTTC
NA,TRBV5-1,TRBJ2-2,TRBD1,CASRLDGQGYTGELFF,TGCGCCAGCCGCTTGGATGGACAGGGGTACACCGGGGAGCTGTTTTTT
NA,TRBV19,TRBJ2-3,TRBD2,CASSTMTSGGGTDTQYF,TGTGCCAGTAGTACCATGACTAGCGGGGGGGGCACAGATACGCAGTATTTT
NA,TRBV7-3,TRBJ2-5,NA,CASSPLSQETQYF,TGTGCCAGCAGCCCCCTCTCTCAAGAGACCCAGTACTTC
once,TRBV3-1/TRBV3-2,TRBJ1-2,TRBD1,CASSPGQPNYGYTF,TGTGCCAGCAGCCCGGGACAGCCTAACTATGGCTACACCTTC
NA,TRBV29-1,TRBJ1-5,NA,CSVGGLEQPQHF,TGCAGCGTTGGCGGGCTGGAGCAGCCCCAGCATTTT
NA,TRBV18,TRBJ2-5,NA,CASSPEISGQGQTQYF,TGTGCCAGCTCACCAGAAATCTCTGGGCAGGGGCAGACCCAGTACTTC
NA,TRBV5-1,TRBJ1-4,NA,CASSFGGFDEKLFF,TGCGCCAGCAGCTTCGGCGGATTCGATGAAAAACTGTTTTTT
NA,TRBV7-2,TRBJ1-3,NA,CASSLVRAGNTIYF,TGTGCCAGCAGCTTAGTCAGGGCTGGAAACACCATATATTTT
once,TRBV12-3/TRBV12-4,TRBJ1-2,TRBD1,CASITTGGYGYTF,TGTGCCAGCATTACGACAGGGGGCTATGGCTACACCTTC
NA,TRBV29-1,TRBJ2-5,NA,CSVGEETQYF,TGCAGCGTTGGGGAGGAGACCCAGTACTTC
NA,TRBV15,TRBJ1-2,NA,CATSRDRDRANYGYTF,TGTGCCACCAGCAGAGATCGAGACAGAGCTAACTATGGCTACACCTTC
once,TRBV9,TRBJ1-4,TRBD1,CASSVQGANEKLFF,TGTGCCAGCAGCGTGCAGGGGGCTAATGAAAAACTGTTTTTT
NA,TRBV9,TRBJ2-3,NA,CASSVDGESTDTQYF,TGTGCCAGCAGCGTAGACGGAGAGAGCACAGATACGCAGTATTTT
NA,TRBV5-1,TRBJ1-2,NA,CASRPDGLYGYTF,TGCGCCAGCAGACCTGACGGACTTTATGGCTACACCTTC
NA,TRBV4-2,TRBJ1-5,NA,CASSQNPGNNQPQHF,TGTGCCAGCAGCCAGAATCCTGGCAACAATCAGCCCCAGCATTTT
NA,TRBV6-1,TRBJ1-5,NA,CASSDRYSLQMPQHF,TGTGCCAGCAGTGATCGGTACTCTCTTCAAATGCCCCAGCATTTT
NA,TRBV10-2,TRBJ2-7,TRBD1,CASSGTGGGYEQYF,TGCGCCAGCAGTGGGACAGGGGGGGGCTACGAGCAGTACTTC
once,TRBV30,TRBJ1-6,NA,CAWSVEGSYNSPLHF,TGTGCCTGGAGTGTAGAGGGCTCCTATAATTCACCCCTCCACTTT
NA,TRBV7-3,TRBJ2-3,TRBD1,CASSLGDRVTDTQYF,TGTGCCAGCAGCTTAGGGGACAGGGTTACAGATACGCAGTATTTT
NA,TRBV2,TRBJ1-5,NA,CASSERGVSNQPQHF,TGTGCCAGCAGTGAAAGGGGCGTTAGCAATCAGCCCCAGCATTTT
NA,TRBV5-1,TRBJ2-7,TRBD1,CASSSGFGGQGVSYEQYF,TGCGCCAGCAGCTCGGGGTTTGGGGGACAGGGGGTCTCCTACGAGCAGTACTTC
NA,TRBV2,TRBJ1-5,TRBD1,CASRLRDRGSNQPQHF,TGTGCCAGCAGGCTCCGGGACAGGGGTTCCAATCAGCCCCAGCATTTT
NA,TRBV9,TRBJ1-1,TRBD1,CASSVGTGWSEAFF,TGTGCCAGCAGCGTCGGGACAGGGTGGTCTGAAGCTTTCTTT
NA,TRBV7-9,TRBJ1-5,NA,CASSQDSGDQPQHF,TGTGCCAGCAGCCAGGACAGTGGGGATCAGCCCCAGCATTTT
NA,TRBV27,TRBJ1-6,TRBD1,CASSLSTGPNSPLHF,TGTGCCAGCAGTTTATCGACAGGGCCTAATTCACCCCTCCACTTT
NA,TRBV9,TRBJ1-2,NA,CASSLGDTFYGYTF,TGTGCCAGCAGCTTAGGGGACACCTTTTATGGCTACACCTTC